This T cell receptor (beta chain) was observed in a study of blood T cell repertoires in COVID-19. Study overall: Sites across the United States, Italy and Spain contributed samples from acute and convalescent COVID-19.

Some clones are missing from TCRdb's copy, which holds only in-frame ones; the method was immunoSEQ multiplex PCR. The sample shows some 200,000 clones, 80% to 90% of them seen only once. Ages ranged from roughly 18 to 95 years, with residence in around 24 US areas. Trimming removed 9 bases from V and 2 bases from J; junction bases left unmatched: 10. The CDR3 is made up of 16 amino acids. CDR1 LNHDA and CDR2 SQIVND come from the germline V gene (reference sequence). This sequence joins TRBV19 and TRBJ1-6; 7 bases map to TRBD1. The clonotype comes from a woman aged 18-29 years who had recovered from COVID-19. Sequenced input: PBMCs or T cells enriched from blood (not recorded which). CDR3 sequence reads: CASSITGDPYNSPLHF. CDR3 DNA: TGTGCCAGCTCTATTACAGGGGACCCCTATAATTCACCCCTCCACTTT. Complete variable domain (other parts from reference TRBV19 and TRBJ1-6): DGGITQSPKYLFRKEGQNVTLSCEQNLNHDAMYWYRQDPGQGLRLIYYSQIVNDFQKGDIAEGYSVSREKKESFPLTVTSAQKNPTAFYLCASSITGDPYNSPLHFGNGTRLTVT.